This T cell receptor beta chain was identified during a study of T cell repertoires in cytomegalovirus infection. Study in general: In the study, CMV epitopes included recently identified HLA-C-restricted and well-studied HLA-B-restricted ones. Through public TCR beta signatures, both CMV infection and matching HLA type were indicated.

TCRdb fed the reads into MiXCR, producing one record per CDR3 protein. The sample yields 750,000 to 950,000 distinct CDR3 sequences, 25% to 30% seen once. Trimming took 5 bases from V and 6 from J, leaving 17 bases between them. The CDR3 extends over 15 amino acids. CDR1 LNHDA and CDR2 SQIVND come from the germline V gene (reference sequence). The study's findings and limits: There were carriers of CMV plus the relevant HLA, and cumulative public TCR beta family frequency identified them. Ex vivo responses were dominated by HLA-C-restricted CMV-specific TCR beta clonotypes.

Many counts were recorded for this clonotype. Its matching antigen is unknown. This sequence joins TRBV19 and TRBJ1-5, with D unresolved. Specimen: cultured CD8+ T cells from PBMCs, collected from culture after CMV antigen stimulation. This sequence originates from a human donor in good health (CMV status not recorded). Some clones in this sample may be carry-over from other donors' samples. The CDR3 region has the DNA TGTGCCAGTAGTCCCATAACGGGGATGGGTCAGCCCCAGCATTTT. This sequence encodes CASSPITGMGQPQHF.